This T cell receptor (beta chain) comes out of a study of cytotoxic CD8 clonotypes in ibrutinib-treated CLL (TCRdb year 2021). For the study in its entirety: The cohort included roughly 15 treatment-naive and approximately eleven relapsed/refractory patients; approximately 17 were IGHV unmutated. Partial responses were observed in roughly 24 patients and complete responses in 2; after a median follow-up of around 68 months, remission was maintained in approximately 14 patients and progression was observed in approximately twelve. Every sample from remission and from progressive disease was obtained while the patients were still on ibrutinib. On average, each sample yielded some 250,000 productive templates and tens of thousands of productive rearrangements. Cryopreserved peripheral blood mononuclear cells were collected before treatment, at response, and at either disease progression or sustained remission. The response samples were drawn at a median of approximately 11 months into treatment, with a range of roughly 6 to 36 months. Longitudinal samples were available for about 30% of the roughly 90 trial participants. What the research found in general, with its limitations: An increase in clonality was observed at ibrutinib response, with clonality remaining stable during sustained remission and falling back toward baseline at progression. Lymph node repertoires were not examined, and the timing of sampling was not matched between patients in sustained remission and those whose disease progressed. Baseline clonality was found to be higher than that of age-matched healthy donors and was strongly correlated with circulating CD8+ T-cell counts. Public clonotypes were rare and either shrank or stayed stable during treatment, and the rise in clonality at ibrutinib response reflected expansion of private clonotypes.

V lost 4 bases and J lost 6 bases; the stretch between them is 21 bases long. The CDR3 goes from the cysteine to the phenylalanine over 16 residues. The kept DNA is CDR3 alone, 48 bases in frame from the first base. As encoded in the germline V gene, CDR1 is MNHNS while CDR2 is SASEGT. The time point label, read with the paper, signifies: about 11 months on ibrutinib. For TCR beta library preparation, 1.5 to 2 micrograms of genomic DNA were isolated from cryopreserved PBMCs. Longitudinal blood samples from CLL patients on ibrutinib monotherapy were analyzed using high-throughput TCR beta sequencing. The patients were enrolled in a single-center, open-label phase 2 trial of ibrutinib monotherapy. The goal of deep resolution MiSeq sequencing was a depth between 1 in 1 million and 1 in 200,000 T cells, and coverage averaged 10x per clonotype. TCR beta libraries were generated with the immunoSEQ hsTCRB Kit. Concerning the study's data processing: ImmunoSEQ Data Assistant and ImmunoSEQ Analyzer were used for data analysis, and V, D and J genes were assigned according to IMGT definitions. Clonality, which ranges from 0 to 1, was calculated by subtracting the normalized Shannon entropy of productive rearrangement frequencies from one. Public clonotype analysis was restricted to overrepresented clonotypes comprising at least 0.05% of each patient's repertoire. Roughly 12 age-matched healthy donor repertoires from immuneACCESS were used as controls for clonality. In TCRdb, the immuneACCESS table is reduced to in-frame sequences with V and J assigned. These tables do not hold every clone; where another copy was compared, an unresolved V gene accounts for under half, and the others remain unexplained. That table furnishes V, J and clone size, whereas the DNA furnished D and trimming. This sample holds more than 200,000 clones; roughly 77% were observed only once. Approximately 6.3% of the sample rests with the top ten.

As regards this clone: What this receptor recognizes is not known. The sample holds no much larger clone one base away, and base qualities are not on file.

Sequenced here: PBMCs, sampled after 12 months of ibrutinib treatment. This clonotype originated in a human donor with chronic lymphocytic leukemia. The sequence joins TRBV6-1 to TRBJ1-1; the D gene lacks a confident call. CDR3 protein: CASSAETPVIGAEAFF. The DNA sequence reads TGTGCCAGCAGTGCCGAGACTCCGGTCATTGGGGCTGAAGCTTTCTTT.